This TCR beta chain was profiled in a study of blood T cell repertoires in COVID-19. In the study overall: Samples of COVID-19 (acute and convalescent) were obtained from the United States, Italy and Spain.

The germline gives CDR1 MNHEY, CDR2 SVGEGT. V dropped 5 bases and J dropped 2 bases, with 7 bases sitting between them. CDR3 size: 12 residues. Under the authors' procedure: Estimation of nucleated cell counts relied on the amplification of reference gene primers. The table came from immunoSEQ multiplex PCR; TCRdb's copy has only in-frame clones and leaves some out. That table supplies the V and J calls and clone size; D and trimming were determined from the DNA. The data contain fewer than 350,000 clones, 85% of them singletons. The chain employs TRBV6-2 or TRBV6-3 and TRBJ2-7, with D perhaps matching TRBD2 (5 bases). Sequenced material: peripheral blood. The TCR was taken from a woman aged 45-65 years with active or convalescent COVID-19. CDR3 sequence: CASSKLAYEQYF. The CDR3, as DNA: TGTGCCAGCAGTAAACTAGCCTACGAGCAGTACTTC.